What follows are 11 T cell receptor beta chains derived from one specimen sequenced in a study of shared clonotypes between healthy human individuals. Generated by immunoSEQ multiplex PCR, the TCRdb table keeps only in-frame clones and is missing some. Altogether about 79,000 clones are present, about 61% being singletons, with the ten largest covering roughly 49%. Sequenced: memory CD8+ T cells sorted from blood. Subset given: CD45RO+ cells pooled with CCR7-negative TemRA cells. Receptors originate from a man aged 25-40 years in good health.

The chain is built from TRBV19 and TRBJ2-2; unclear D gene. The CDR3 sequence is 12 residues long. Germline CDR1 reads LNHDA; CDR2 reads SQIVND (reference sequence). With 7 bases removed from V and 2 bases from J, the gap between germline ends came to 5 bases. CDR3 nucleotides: TGTGCCAGTAACTTCAACACCGGGGAGCTGTTTTTT. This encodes CASNFNTGELFF. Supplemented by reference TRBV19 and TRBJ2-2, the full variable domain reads DGGITQSPKYLFRKEGQNVTLSCEQNLNHDAMYWYRQDPGQGLRLIYYSQIVNDFQKGDIAEGYSVSREKKESFPLTVTSAQKNPTAFYLCASNFNTGELFFGEGSRLTVL.

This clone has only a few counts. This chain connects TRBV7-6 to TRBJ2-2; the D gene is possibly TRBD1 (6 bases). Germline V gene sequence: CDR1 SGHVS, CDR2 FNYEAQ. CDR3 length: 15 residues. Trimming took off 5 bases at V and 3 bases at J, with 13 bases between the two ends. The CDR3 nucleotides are TGTGCCAGCAGCGGGACATCTACCTACACCGGGGAGCTGTTTTTT. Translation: CASSGTSTYTGELFF. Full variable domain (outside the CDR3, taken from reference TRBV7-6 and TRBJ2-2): GAGVSQSPRYKVTKRGQDVALRCDPISGHVSLYWYRQALGQGPEFLTYFNYEAQQDKSGLPNDRFSAERPEGSISTLTIQRTEQRDSAMYRCASSGTSTYTGELFFGEGSRLTVL.

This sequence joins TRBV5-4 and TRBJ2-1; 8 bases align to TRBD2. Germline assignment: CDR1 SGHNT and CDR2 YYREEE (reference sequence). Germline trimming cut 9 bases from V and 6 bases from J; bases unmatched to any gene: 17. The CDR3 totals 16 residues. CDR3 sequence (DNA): TGTGCCATCGCACCCCACGGGACTAGAGCTTTCAATGAGCAGTTCTTC. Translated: CAIAPHGTRAFNEQFF.

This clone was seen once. The CDR3 loop is CASSDGTGGPGRETQYF. The CDR3 coding sequence is TGTGCCAGCAGTGATGGGACAGGGGGCCCGGGTAGGGAGACCCAGTACTTC. This chain connects TRBV25-1 to TRBJ2-5; 12 bases align to TRBD1. The CDR3 covers 17 residues. V lost 3 bases and J lost 5; bases outside the gene matches: 10. In germline, CDR1 is MGHDK, CDR2 SYGVNS.

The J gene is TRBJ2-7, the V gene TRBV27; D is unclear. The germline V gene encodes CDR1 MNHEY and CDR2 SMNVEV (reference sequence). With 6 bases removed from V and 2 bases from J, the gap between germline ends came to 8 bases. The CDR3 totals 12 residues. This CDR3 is CASRRSAYEQYF. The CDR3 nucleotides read TGTGCCAGCAGGAGGTCAGCCTACGAGCAGTACTTC.

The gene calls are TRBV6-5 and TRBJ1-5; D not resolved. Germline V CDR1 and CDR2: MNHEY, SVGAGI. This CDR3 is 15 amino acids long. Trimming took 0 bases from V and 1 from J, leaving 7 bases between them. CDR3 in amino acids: CASSYSDGSNQPQHF. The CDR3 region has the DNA TGTGCCAGCAGTTACTCGGACGGGAGCAATCAGCCCCAGCATTTT.

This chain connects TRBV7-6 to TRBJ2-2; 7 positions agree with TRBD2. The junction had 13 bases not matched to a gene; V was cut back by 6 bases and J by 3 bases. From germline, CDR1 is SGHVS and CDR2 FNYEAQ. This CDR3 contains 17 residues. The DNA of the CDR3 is TGTGCCAGCAGTTACCGGGCGGGAGTAGTGGACACCGGGGAGCTGTTTTTT. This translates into CASSYRAGVVDTGELFF.

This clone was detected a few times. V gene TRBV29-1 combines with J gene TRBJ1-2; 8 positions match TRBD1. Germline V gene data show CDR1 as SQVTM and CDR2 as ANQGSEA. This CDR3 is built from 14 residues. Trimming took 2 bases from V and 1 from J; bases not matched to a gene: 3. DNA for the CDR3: TGCAGCGTTGAATCAACAGGGGGTAACTATGGCTACACCTTC. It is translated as CSVESTGGNYGYTF.

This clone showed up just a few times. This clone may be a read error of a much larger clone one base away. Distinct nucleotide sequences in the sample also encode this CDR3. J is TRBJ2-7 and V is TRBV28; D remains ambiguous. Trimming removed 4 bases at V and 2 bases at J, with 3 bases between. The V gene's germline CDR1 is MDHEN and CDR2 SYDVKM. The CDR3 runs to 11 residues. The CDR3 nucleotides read TGTGCCAGCAGTTCAACCTACGAGCAGTACTTC. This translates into CASSSTYEQYF. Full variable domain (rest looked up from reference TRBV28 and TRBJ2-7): DVKVTQSSRYLVKRTGEKVFLECVQDMDHENMFWYRQDPGLGLRLIYFSYDVKMKEKGDIPEGYSVSREKKERFSLILESASTNQTSMYLCASSSTYEQYFGPGTRLTVT.

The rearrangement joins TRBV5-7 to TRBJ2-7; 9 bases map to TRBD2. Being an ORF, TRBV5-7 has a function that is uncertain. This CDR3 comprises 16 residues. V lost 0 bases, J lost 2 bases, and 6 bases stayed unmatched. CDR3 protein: CASSLASGRPPYEQYF. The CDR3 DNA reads TGTGCCAGCAGCTTGGCCAGCGGGAGGCCCCCCTACGAGCAGTACTTC.

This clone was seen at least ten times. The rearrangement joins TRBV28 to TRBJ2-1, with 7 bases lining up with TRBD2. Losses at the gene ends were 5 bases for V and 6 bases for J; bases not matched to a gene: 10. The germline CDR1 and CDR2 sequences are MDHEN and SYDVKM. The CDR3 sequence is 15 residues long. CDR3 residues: CASSLSSGLRNEQFF. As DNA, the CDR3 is TGTGCCAGCAGTCTCTCTAGCGGCTTACGCAATGAGCAGTTCTTC.